These 4 T cell receptor beta chains originate from one sample sequenced in a study of neurological immune-mediated disorders. TCRdb reanalysed the 5' RACE reads using MiXCR and keeps one entry per CDR3 protein. Of 50,000 to 60,000 distinct CDR3 sequences in the sample, roughly 17% were seen once. Input material: PBMCs. The receptors here all came from a man between 60 and 70 years old in good health.

Many counts were recorded for this clonotype. The rearrangement joins TRBV6-2 or TRBV6-3 to TRBJ2-1; D possibly corresponds to TRBD2 (6 bases). CDR3 length equals 13 residues. V lost 6 bases to trimming and J lost 4 bases, with 10 bases between them. CDR1 and CDR2 (germline): MNHEY, SVGEGT. DNA for the CDR3: TGTGCCAGCAGCCGGGAGTCTTACAATGAGCAGTTCTTC. Protein sequence: CASSRESYNEQFF.

This clonotype was seen at least ten times. The CDR3 is CASRLPGHSHIDQPQHF. CDR3 in DNA: TGTGCCAGCAGATTACCGGGACACAGCCATATTGATCAGCCCCAGCATTTT. This chain uses TRBV28 with TRBJ1-5; D possibly corresponds to TRBD1 (6 bases). Trimming pared 6 bases from V and 5 bases from J, leaving 23 bases between. This CDR3 is built from 17 residues. Germline lookup yields CDR1 MDHEN and CDR2 SYDVKM.

This clonotype was observed at least ten times. This chain's CDR3 is CASSRDSGTHEKLFF. The DNA for the CDR3 is TGTGCCAGCAGCCGAGATTCCGGGACTCATGAAAAACTGTTTTTT. V and J are TRBV6-5 and TRBJ1-4, with D possibly being TRBD1 (5 bases). From germline, CDR1 is MNHEY and CDR2 SVGAGI. V was trimmed by 6 bases and J by 6 bases, leaving 17 bases between them. This CDR3 is built from 15 residues.

Ten or more counts support this clonotype. This chain joins TRBV7-2 and TRBJ2-2; D unresolved. The germline CDR1 and CDR2 sequences are SGHTA and FQGNSA. Trimming took 3 bases from V and 1 from J, leaving 3 bases between them. There are 13 residues in the CDR3. The CDR3 loop is CASSLMNTGELFF. As DNA, the CDR3 is TGTGCCAGCAGCTTGATGAACACCGGGGAGCTGTTTTTT.